This T cell receptor beta chain originates from a study of blood T cell repertoires in COVID-19. Study context: Sources were T cells, B-cell-depleted T cells, or PBMCs; the material itself was cDNA or gDNA.

The CDR3 is 18 amino acids. After removal of 3 bases from V and 2 bases from J, the junction contained 6 bases not matched to a gene. Germline V gene sequence: CDR1 SGHVS, CDR2 FNYEAQ. Some clones are missing from TCRdb's copy, which holds only in-frame ones; the method was immunoSEQ multiplex PCR. The sample lists roughly 36,000 clones; about 79% were seen once. The source of this sequence is a human donor in a cohort sampled during active COVID-19. Material: peripheral blood. The chain carries TRBV7-6 and TRBJ2-3, with 15 bases aligning to TRBD2. DNA for the CDR3: TGTGCCAGCAGCTTCCCCGGGACTAGCGGGGGGTACACAGATACGCAGTATTTT. Its translation: CASSFPGTSGGYTDTQYF.